This T cell receptor beta chain was found in a study of PD-L1 blockade in urothelial cancer. Across the whole study: Median T cell yield per blood sample was 110,000 to 150,000 cells.

PCRs were each spiked with synthetic TCR analog templates. The method was immunoSEQ multiplex PCR; TCRdb's version includes in-frame clones alone and lacks a portion of them. The table lists 35,000 to 50,000 clones, 81% of them singletons. This CDR3 contains 14 residues. With 4 bases clipped from V and 4 bases from J, the junction kept 6 bases outside the gene matches. CDR1 and CDR2 (germline): LNHDA, SQIVND (reference sequence). The source is a man between 65 and 80 years old with urothelial cancer. This specimen was PBMCs, taken around atezolizumab (anti-PD-L1) treatment. This chain connects TRBV19 to TRBJ2-7; 8 bases map to TRBD1. CDR3 bases: TGTGCCAGTAGTAGAAACCGGGACAGGTACGAGCAGTACTTC. This encodes CASSRNRDRYEQYF. Full variable domain (missing parts from reference TRBV19 and TRBJ2-7): DGGITQSPKYLFRKEGQNVTLSCEQNLNHDAMYWYRQDPGQGLRLIYYSQIVNDFQKGDIAEGYSVSREKKESFPLTVTSAQKNPTAFYLCASSRNRDRYEQYFGPGTRLTVT.